The 3 T cell receptor beta chains given below trace back to one sample, sequenced in a study of T cells after yellow fever vaccination. TCRdb fed the 5' RACE reads into MiXCR, producing one record per CDR3 protein. The profile shows 300,000 to 400,000 distinct CDR3 sequences, roughly 6.2% of them singletons. The sequencing here drew on PBMCs, taken 5 days after the yellow fever booster vaccination. The receptors stem from a man under 40 who received the YFV17D yellow fever vaccine.

This clonotype was counted at least ten times. The rearrangement links TRBV3-1 to TRBJ1-5; 8 bases are shared with TRBD1. Germline-derived CDR1 and CDR2 are LGHDT and YNNKEL (reference sequence). The trim removed 4 bases at V and 5 bases at J, leaving 10 bases unmatched. This CDR3 comprises 16 residues. In nucleotides, the CDR3 is TGTGCCAGCAGCCTTTCAGGACAGGGTAGGGATCAGCCCCAGCATTTT. Its protein product is CASSLSGQGRDQPQHF.

This clonotype was observed a handful of times. The chain couples TRBV11-2 to TRBJ2-1, with 7 bases matching TRBD2. The CDR3 is 16 residues long. Per the germline V gene, CDR1 is SGHAT and CDR2 is FQNNGV. Trimming at V came to 6 bases and at J to 7 bases, leaving 15 bases not matched to a gene. DNA for the CDR3: TGTGCCAGCAGACAAGCTAGCGGTTTTCTGAGAAATGAGCAGTTCTTC. Its protein product is CASRQASGFLRNEQFF.

Of note for this clonotype: It may be a read error: a sequence one base away is much more abundant. The chain has TRBV6-2 or TRBV6-3 and TRBJ2-2; 7 bases are a match to TRBD2. The ends lost 2 bases at V and 4 bases at J; junction bases unmatched: 7. The CDR3 covers 16 residues. Germline-derived CDR1 and CDR2 are MNHEY and SVGEGT. DNA of the CDR3: TGTGCCAGCAGTTACCTGTCGGGAGGACGCACCGGGGAGCTGTTTTTT. This codes for CASSYLSGGRTGELFF.